Below, 13 T cell receptor beta chains from the same sample are listed, as sequenced in a study of blood T cell repertoires in COVID-19 (dated by TCRdb to 2019 to 2021). Library preparation used the immunoSEQ multiplex PCR assay. What TCRdb holds here is the immuneACCESS table cut down to in-frame rearrangements. Part of the clones is not present; checked against another copy, under half of the missing clones reflect an unresolved V gene, and the others are unexplained. Counted in this sample were approximately 14,000 clones; roughly 85% of them appeared once. About a sixth of the sample is held by the ten biggest clonotypes. Sequences were obtained from peripheral blood. The receptor source for this set is a man between 35 and 55 years old with active or convalescent COVID-19.

The genes are TRBV12-2 and TRBJ2-3; the table's D call, TRBD2, has no DNA check behind it. TRBV12-2 is labeled a pseudogene. The CDR3 loop spans 12 amino acids. CDR3 nucleotides: TGTGCAAGTCGCCACTTCTGCGATACGCAGTATTTT. Its protein is CASRHFCDTQYF.

The gene calls are TRBV5-1 and TRBJ1-2; tentative D call: TRBD1 (5 bases). CDR1 is SGHRS, CDR2 YFSETQ, per germline. V lost 0 bases and J 4 bases, leaving 13 bases between the germline ends. The CDR3 extends over 15 amino acids. The CDR3 spells CASSLGAGKGYGYTF. The CDR3, as DNA: TGCGCCAGCAGCTTGGGGGCAGGGAAAGGCTATGGCTACACCTTC.

The rearrangement joins TRBV10-1 to TRBJ2-7; tentative D call: TRBD2 (6 bases). This CDR3 contains 12 residues. Germline V lookup: CDR1 WNHNN, CDR2 SYGVQD (reference sequence). Trimming took 3 bases from V and 6 from J, leaving 9 bases between them. DNA for the CDR3: TGCGCCAGCAGTGATGGAGGGTCCGAGCAGTACTTC. Translated: CASSDGGSEQYF.

The rearrangement links TRBV20-1 to TRBJ2-3; 8 bases fit TRBD2. J lost 0 bases, V lost 3 bases, and 2 bases had no gene match. From germline, CDR1 is DFQATT and CDR2 SNEGSKA (reference sequence). CDR3 length: 14 amino acids. The CDR3 spells CSASAGGSTDTQYF. CDR3 bases: TGCAGTGCTAGTGCGGGGGGAAGCACAGATACGCAGTATTTT.

This clone was counted only a few times. V and J are TRBV21-1 and TRBJ1-5. TRBV21-1 is recorded as a pseudogene. The CDR3 consists of 20 residues. CDR3 region: CASSKRERIGVRGADQPQHF. The CDR3 nucleotides are TGTGCCAGCAGCAAAAGGGAGAGGATCGGGGTTCGGGGGGCAGATCAGCCCCAGCATTTT.

The chain is built from TRBV6-6 and TRBJ1-2; D gene unclear. The V end was cut by 5 bases, the J end by 4 bases, with 8 bases between. Germline CDR1 MNHNY, CDR2 SVGAGI (reference sequence). The CDR3 sequence is 12 residues long. In nucleotides, the CDR3 is TGTGCCAGCAGTCGTACACGCTATGGCTACACCTTC. Its protein is CASSRTRYGYTF.

This clone was seen only once. The J gene is TRBJ1-2, the V gene TRBV25-1, with 10 bases that match TRBD1. V lost 3 bases and J lost 6; bases outside the gene matches: 4. CDR1 is MGHDK, CDR2 SYGVNS, per germline. This CDR3 spans 14 amino acids. The CDR3 sequence is CASSDRDRGHGYTF. For the CDR3, the DNA is TGTGCCAGCAGTGATAGGGACAGGGGTCATGGCTACACCTTC.

V and J are TRBV2 and TRBJ1-1; 8 bases agree with TRBD1. The V gene's germline CDR1 is SNHLY and CDR2 FYNNEI. With 8 bases clipped from V and 4 bases from J, the junction kept 9 bases outside the gene matches. There are 14 residues in the CDR3. Here the CDR3 reads CASSPRGPGTEAFF. The CDR3 coding sequence is TGTGCCAGCTCACCCAGGGGGCCGGGCACTGAAGCTTTCTTT.

This sequence joins TRBV11-2 and TRBJ2-2; 8 positions agree with TRBD1. V trimming: 5 bases; J trimming: 4 bases; junction bases outside the gene matches: 3. The CDR3 runs to 14 residues. In germline, CDR1 is SGHAT, CDR2 FQNNGV. The CDR3 loop is CASSPTGATGELFF. CDR3 DNA sequence: TGTGCCAGCAGCCCGACAGGGGCCACCGGGGAGCTGTTTTTT.

The CDR3 nucleotides are TGCGCCAGCAGCGTCCGGACAGACCCCTGGGAGACCCAGTACTTC. The encoded protein is CASSVRTDPWETQYF. The chain recombines TRBV4-1 with TRBJ2-5; possibly TRBD1 for D (6 bases). CDR3 size: 15 residues. Germline V gene data show CDR1 as MGHRA and CDR2 as YSYEKL. Trimming took off 5 bases at V and 5 bases at J, with 18 bases between the two ends.

The rearrangement links TRBV7-2 to TRBJ2-1, with 9 nucleotides matching TRBD1. From germline, CDR1 is SGHTA and CDR2 FQGNSA. The CDR3 totals 13 residues. The V gene end was trimmed by 1 base and the J gene end by 14 bases; junction bases not matched to a gene: 6. Written as DNA, the CDR3 is TGTGCCAGCAGCTTAGAGGGACAGGGAAAAAAGTTCTTC. As protein: CASSLEGQGKKFF.

The chain uses TRBV3-1 (or the pseudogene TRBV3-2) and TRBJ1-1; TRBD1 might be the D (5 bases). This CDR3 has 13 amino acids. Looked up from germline, CDR1 is LGHDT and CDR2 is YNNKEL (reference sequence). V gave up 4 bases and J gave up 0 bases, with 6 bases separating them. For the CDR3, the DNA is TGTGCCAGCAGCCGGACACTGAACACTGAAGCTTTCTTT. This sequence encodes CASSRTLNTEAFF.

The chain uses TRBV28 and TRBJ1-2, with D tentatively TRBD1 (5 bases). V was trimmed by 7 bases and J by 4 bases, leaving 13 bases between them. CDR1 is MDHEN and CDR2 is SYDVKM in the germline V gene. The length of the CDR3 is 13 residues. CDR3 sequence (DNA): TGTGCCAGCACCTGGGGGGTTGGCTATGGCTACACCTTC. Residues: CASTWGVGYGYTF.